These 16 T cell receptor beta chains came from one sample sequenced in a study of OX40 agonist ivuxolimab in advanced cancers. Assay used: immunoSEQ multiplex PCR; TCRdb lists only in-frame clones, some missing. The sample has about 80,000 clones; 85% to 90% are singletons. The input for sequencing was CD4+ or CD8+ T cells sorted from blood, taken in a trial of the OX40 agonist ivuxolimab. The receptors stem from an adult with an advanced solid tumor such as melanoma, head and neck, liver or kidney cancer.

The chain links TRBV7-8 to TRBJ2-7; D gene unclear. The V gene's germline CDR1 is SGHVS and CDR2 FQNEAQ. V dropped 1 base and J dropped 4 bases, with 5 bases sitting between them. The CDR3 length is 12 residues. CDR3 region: CASSLERYEQYF. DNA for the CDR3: TGTGCCAGCAGCTTAGAGAGGTACGAGCAGTACTTC.

CDR3 protein: CASSEFEDTGELFF. Here the CDR3 DNA reads TGTGCCAGCAGTGAATTCGAAGACACCGGGGAGCTGTTTTTT. The chain combines TRBV6-1 with TRBJ2-2; D call uncertain. The CDR3 has 14 amino acids. Germline CDR1 is MNHNS and CDR2 is SASEGT. V was cut by 2 bases and J by 3 bases, with 7 bases left in between.

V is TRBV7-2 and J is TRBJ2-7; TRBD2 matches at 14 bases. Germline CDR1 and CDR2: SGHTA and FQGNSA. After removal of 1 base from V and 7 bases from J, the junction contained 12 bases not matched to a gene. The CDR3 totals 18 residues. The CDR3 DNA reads TGTGCCAGCAGCTTAGTACCCCCACGACTAGCGGGGGGGGGAGAGCAGTACTTC. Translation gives CASSLVPPRLAGGGEQYF. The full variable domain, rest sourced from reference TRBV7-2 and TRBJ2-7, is GAGVSQSPSNKVTEKGKDVELRCDPISGHTALYWYRQSLGQGLEFLIYFQGNSAPDKSGLPSDRFSAERTGGSVSTLTIQRTQQEDSAVYLCASSLVPPRLAGGGEQYFGPGTRLTVT.

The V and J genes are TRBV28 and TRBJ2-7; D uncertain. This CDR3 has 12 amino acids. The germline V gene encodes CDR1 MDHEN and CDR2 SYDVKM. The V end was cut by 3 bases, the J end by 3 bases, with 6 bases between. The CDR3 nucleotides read TGTGCCAGCAGTTTTGAGAGCTACGAGCAGTACTTC. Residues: CASSFESYEQYF.

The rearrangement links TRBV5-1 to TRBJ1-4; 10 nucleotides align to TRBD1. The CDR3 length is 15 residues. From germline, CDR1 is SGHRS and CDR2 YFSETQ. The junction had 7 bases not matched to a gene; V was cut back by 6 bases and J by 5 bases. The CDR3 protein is CASTRDRGRNEKLFF. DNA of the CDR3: TGCGCCAGCACTCGCGACAGGGGGCGAAATGAAAAACTGTTTTTT.

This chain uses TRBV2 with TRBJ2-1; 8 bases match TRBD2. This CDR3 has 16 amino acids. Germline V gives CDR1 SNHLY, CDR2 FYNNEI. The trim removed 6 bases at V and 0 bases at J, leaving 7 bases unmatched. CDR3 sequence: CASSLAGSYSYNEQFF. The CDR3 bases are TGTGCCAGCAGCTTAGCGGGAAGTTACTCCTACAATGAGCAGTTCTTC.

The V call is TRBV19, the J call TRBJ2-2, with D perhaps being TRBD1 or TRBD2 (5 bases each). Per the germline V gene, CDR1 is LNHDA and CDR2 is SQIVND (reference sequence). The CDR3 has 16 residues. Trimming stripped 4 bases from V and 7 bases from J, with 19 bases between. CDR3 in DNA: TGTGCCAGTAGTACCCTGAGGGACCTGTCAATCGGGGAGCTGTTTTTT. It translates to CASSTLRDLSIGELFF.

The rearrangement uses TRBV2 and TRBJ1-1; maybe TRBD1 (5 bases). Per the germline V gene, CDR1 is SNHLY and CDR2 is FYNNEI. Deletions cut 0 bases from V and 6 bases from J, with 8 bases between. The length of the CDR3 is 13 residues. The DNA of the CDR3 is TGTGCCAGCAGTGAAGCGGGGCTGGCTGAAGCTTTCTTT. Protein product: CASSEAGLAEAFF.

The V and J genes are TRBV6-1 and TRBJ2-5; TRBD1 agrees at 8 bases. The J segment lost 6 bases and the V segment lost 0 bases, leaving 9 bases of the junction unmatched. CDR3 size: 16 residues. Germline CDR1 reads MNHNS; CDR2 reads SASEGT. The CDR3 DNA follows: TGTGCCAGCAGTGAAGCGCGGGGCAGGGGGCTAAAGACCCAGTACTTC. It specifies CASSEARGRGLKTQYF.

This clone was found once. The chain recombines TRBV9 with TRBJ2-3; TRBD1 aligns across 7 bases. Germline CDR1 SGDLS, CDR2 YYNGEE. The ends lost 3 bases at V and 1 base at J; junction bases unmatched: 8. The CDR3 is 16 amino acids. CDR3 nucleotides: TGTGCCAGCAGCGAGAGACAGGGAGTGGGCACAGATACGCAGTATTTT. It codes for CASSERQGVGTDTQYF.

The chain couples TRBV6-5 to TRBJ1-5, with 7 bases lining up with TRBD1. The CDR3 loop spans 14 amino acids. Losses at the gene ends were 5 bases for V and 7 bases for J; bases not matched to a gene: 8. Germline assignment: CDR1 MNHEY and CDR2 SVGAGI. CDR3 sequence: CASSIQGPGQPQHF. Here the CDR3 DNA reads TGTGCCAGCAGTATACAGGGGCCGGGACAGCCCCAGCATTTT.

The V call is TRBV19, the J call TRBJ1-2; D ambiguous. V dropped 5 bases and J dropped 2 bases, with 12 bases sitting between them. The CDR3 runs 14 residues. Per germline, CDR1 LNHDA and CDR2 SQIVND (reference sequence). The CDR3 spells CASSRIELNYGYTF. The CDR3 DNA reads TGTGCCAGTAGTCGGATAGAACTAAACTATGGCTACACCTTC. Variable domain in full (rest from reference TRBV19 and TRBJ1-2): DGGITQSPKYLFRKEGQNVTLSCEQNLNHDAMYWYRQDPGQGLRLIYYSQIVNDFQKGDIAEGYSVSREKKESFPLTVTSAQKNPTAFYLCASSRIELNYGYTFGSGTRLTVV.

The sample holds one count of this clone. CDR3 in amino acids: CASSLTGDNEKLFF. The CDR3, as DNA: TGCGCCAGCAGCCTGACAGGGGATAATGAAAAACTGTTTTTT. The V gene is TRBV5-1, the J gene TRBJ1-4, with 8 bases fitting TRBD1. Germline values: CDR1 SGHRS, CDR2 YFSETQ. V lost 4 bases to trimming and J lost 4 bases; unmatched junction nucleotides: 3. The CDR3 totals 14 residues.

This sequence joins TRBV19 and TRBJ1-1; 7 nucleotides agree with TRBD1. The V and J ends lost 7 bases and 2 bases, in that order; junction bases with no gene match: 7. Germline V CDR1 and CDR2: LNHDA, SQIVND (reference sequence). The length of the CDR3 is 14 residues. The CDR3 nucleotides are TGTGCCAGTACCCCGGGACAGTTCAACACTGAAGCTTTCTTT. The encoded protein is CASTPGQFNTEAFF.

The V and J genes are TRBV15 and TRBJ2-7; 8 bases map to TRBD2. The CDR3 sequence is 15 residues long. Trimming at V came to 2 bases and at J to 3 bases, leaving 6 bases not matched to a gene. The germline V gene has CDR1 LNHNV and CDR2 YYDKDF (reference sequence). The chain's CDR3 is CATSRQGLGVYEQYF. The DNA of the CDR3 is TGTGCCACCAGCAGACAGGGACTAGGTGTCTACGAGCAGTACTTC.

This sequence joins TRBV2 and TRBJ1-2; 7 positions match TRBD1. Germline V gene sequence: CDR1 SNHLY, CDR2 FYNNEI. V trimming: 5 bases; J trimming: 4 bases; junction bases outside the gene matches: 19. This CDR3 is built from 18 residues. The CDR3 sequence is CASSHSFRTGSLLYGYTF. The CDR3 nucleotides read TGTGCCAGCAGTCACTCATTTCGGACAGGTTCCCTACTCTATGGCTACACCTTC.